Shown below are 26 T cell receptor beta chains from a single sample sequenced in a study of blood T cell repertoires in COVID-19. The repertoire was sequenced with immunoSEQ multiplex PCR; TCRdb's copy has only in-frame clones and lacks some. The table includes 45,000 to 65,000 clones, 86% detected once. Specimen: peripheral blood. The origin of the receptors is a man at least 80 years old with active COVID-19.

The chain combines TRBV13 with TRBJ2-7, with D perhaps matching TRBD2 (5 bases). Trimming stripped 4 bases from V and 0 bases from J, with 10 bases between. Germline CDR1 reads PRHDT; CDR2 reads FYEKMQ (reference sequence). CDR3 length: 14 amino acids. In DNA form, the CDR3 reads TGTGCCAGCAGCTCGAGGGCCAACTCCTACGAGCAGTACTTC. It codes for CASSSRANSYEQYF.

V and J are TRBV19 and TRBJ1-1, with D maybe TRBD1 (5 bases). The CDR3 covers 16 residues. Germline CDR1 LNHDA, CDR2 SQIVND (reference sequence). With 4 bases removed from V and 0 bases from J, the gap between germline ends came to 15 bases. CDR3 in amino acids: CASSTRDSPMNTEAFF. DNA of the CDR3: TGTGCCAGTAGTACAAGAGACAGCCCCATGAACACTGAAGCTTTCTTT. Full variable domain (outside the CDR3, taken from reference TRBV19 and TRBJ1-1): DGGITQSPKYLFRKEGQNVTLSCEQNLNHDAMYWYRQDPGQGLRLIYYSQIVNDFQKGDIAEGYSVSREKKESFPLTVTSAQKNPTAFYLCASSTRDSPMNTEAFFGQGTRLTVV.

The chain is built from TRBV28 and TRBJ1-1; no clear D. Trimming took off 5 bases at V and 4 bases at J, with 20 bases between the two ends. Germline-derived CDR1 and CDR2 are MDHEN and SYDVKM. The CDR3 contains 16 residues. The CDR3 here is CASSPPSIVRSTEAFF. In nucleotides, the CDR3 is TGTGCCAGCAGTCCCCCTTCGATAGTACGTAGCACTGAAGCTTTCTTT. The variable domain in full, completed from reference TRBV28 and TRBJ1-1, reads DVKVTQSSRYLVKRTGEKVFLECVQDMDHENMFWYRQDPGLGLRLIYFSYDVKMKEKGDIPEGYSVSREKKERFSLILESASTNQTSMYLCASSPPSIVRSTEAFFGQGTRLTVV.

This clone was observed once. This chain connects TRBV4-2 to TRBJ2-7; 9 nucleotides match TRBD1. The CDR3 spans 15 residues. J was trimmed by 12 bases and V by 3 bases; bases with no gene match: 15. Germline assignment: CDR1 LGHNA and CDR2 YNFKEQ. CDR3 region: CASSQEQPGTGIRYF. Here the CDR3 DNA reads TGTGCCAGCAGCCAGGAACAACCCGGGACAGGGATCCGGTACTTC.

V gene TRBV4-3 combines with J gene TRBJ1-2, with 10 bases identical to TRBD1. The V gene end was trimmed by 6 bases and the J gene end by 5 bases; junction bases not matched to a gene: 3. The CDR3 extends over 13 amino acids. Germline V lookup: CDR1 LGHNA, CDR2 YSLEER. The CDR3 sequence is CASSRDRGYGYTF. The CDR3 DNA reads TGCGCCAGCAGTCGGGACAGGGGTTATGGCTACACCTTC.

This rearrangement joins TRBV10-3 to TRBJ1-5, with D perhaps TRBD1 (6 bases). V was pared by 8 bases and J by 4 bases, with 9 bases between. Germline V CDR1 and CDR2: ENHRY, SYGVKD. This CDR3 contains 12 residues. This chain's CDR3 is CAIGQKNQPQHF. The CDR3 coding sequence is TGTGCCATCGGACAGAAGAATCAGCCCCAGCATTTT.

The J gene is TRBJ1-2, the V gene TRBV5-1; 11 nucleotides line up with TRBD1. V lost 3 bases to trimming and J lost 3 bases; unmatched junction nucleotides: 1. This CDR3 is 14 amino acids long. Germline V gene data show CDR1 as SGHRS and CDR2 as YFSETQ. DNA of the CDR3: TGCGCCAGCAGCTGGACAGGGGGCGACTATGGCTACACCTTC. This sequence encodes CASSWTGGDYGYTF.

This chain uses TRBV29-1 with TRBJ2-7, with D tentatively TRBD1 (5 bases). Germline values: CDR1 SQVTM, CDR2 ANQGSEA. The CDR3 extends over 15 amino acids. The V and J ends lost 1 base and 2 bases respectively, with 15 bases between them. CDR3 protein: CSVEVVGALAYEQYF. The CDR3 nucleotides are TGCAGCGTTGAAGTAGTTGGGGCTCTAGCCTACGAGCAGTACTTC.

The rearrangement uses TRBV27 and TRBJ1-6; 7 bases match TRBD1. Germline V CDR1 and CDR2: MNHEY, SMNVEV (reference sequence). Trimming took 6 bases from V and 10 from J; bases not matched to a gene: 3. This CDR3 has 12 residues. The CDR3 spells CASSRTGSPLHF. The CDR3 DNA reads TGTGCCAGCAGCCGGACAGGATCACCCCTCCACTTT.

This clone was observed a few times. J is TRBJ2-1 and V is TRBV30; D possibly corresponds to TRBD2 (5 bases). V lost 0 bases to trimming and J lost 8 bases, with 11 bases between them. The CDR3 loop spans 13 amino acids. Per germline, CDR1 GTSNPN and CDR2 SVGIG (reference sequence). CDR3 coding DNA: TGTGCCTGGAGTGTGATTAAGAGGGATGAGCAGTTCTTC. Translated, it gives CAWSVIKRDEQFF.

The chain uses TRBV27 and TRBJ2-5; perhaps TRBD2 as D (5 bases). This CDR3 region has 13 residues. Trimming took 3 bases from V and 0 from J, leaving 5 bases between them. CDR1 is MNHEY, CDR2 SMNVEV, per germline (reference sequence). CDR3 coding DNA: TGTGCCAGCAGTTTCGGGGACCAAGAGACCCAGTACTTC. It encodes CASSFGDQETQYF.

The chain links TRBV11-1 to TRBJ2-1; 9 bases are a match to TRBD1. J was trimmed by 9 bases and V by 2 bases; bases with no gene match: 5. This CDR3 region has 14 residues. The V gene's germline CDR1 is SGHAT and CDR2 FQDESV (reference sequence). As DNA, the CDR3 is TGTGCCAGCAGCTTAACGGGACAGGGTTTTGAGCAGTTCTTC. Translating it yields CASSLTGQGFEQFF.

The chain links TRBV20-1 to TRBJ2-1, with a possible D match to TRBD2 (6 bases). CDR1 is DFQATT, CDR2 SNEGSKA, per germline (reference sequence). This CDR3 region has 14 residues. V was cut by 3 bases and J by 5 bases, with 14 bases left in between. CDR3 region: CSASKSGSNNEQFF. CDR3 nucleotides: TGCAGTGCTAGTAAGTCCGGGAGTAACAATGAGCAGTTCTTC.

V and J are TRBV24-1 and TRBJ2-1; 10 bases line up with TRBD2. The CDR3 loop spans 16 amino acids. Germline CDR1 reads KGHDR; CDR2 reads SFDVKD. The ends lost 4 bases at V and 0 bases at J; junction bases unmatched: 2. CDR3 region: CATSESSGSSYNEQFF. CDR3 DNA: TGTGCCACCAGTGAATCTAGCGGGAGCTCCTACAATGAGCAGTTCTTC.

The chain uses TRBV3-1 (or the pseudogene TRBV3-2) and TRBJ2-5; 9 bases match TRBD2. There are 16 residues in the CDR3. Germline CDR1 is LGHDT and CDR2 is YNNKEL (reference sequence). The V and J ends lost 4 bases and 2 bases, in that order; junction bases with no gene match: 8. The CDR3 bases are TGTGCCAGCAGCCCCAGACTAGCGGCCGCACAAGAGACCCAGTACTTC. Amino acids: CASSPRLAAAQETQYF.

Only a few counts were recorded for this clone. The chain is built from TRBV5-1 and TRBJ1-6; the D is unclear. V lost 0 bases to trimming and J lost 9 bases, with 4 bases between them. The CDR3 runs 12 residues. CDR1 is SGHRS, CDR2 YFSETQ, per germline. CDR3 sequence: CASSLASSPLHF. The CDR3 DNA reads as TGCGCCAGCAGCTTGGCGTCTTCACCCCTCCACTTT.

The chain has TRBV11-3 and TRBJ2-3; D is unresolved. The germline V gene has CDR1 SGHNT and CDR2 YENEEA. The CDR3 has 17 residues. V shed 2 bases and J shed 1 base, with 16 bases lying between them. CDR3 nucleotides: TGTGCCAGCAGCTTATCGACCCCCCTGGGCGGCACAGATACGCAGTATTTT. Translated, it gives CASSLSTPLGGTDTQYF. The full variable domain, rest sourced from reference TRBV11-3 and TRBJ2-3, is EAGVVQSPRYKIIEKKQPVAFWCNPISGHNTLYWYLQNLGQGPELLIRYENEEAVDDSQLPKDRFSAERLKGVDSTLKIQPAELGDSAVYLCASSLSTPLGGTDTQYFGPGTRLTVL.

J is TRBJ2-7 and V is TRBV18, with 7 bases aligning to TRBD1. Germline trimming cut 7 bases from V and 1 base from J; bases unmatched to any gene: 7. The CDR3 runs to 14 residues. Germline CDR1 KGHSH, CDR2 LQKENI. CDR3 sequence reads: CASWAGTASYEQYF. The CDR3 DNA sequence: TGTGCCAGCTGGGCCGGGACAGCTTCCTACGAGCAGTACTTC.

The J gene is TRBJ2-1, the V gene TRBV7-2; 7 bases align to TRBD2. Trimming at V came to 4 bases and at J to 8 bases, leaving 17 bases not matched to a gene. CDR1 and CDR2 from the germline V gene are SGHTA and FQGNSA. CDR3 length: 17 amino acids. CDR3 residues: CASSSGWTRGPQDEQFF. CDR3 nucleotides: TGTGCCAGCAGCTCCGGTTGGACTAGGGGACCACAGGATGAGCAGTTCTTC.

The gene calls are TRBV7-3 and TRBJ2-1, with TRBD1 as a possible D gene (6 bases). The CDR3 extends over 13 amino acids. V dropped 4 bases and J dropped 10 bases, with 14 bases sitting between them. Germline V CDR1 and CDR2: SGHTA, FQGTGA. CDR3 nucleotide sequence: TGTGCCAGCAGCTCCGCCATGGACAGAGAGCAGTTCTTC. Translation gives CASSSAMDREQFF.

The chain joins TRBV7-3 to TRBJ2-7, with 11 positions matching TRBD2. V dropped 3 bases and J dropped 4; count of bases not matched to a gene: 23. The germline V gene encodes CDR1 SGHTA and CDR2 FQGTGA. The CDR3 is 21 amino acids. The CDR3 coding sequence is TGTGCCAGCAGCTTCCCCCTCCTACTAGCGGGAGTGGGATTCGGCTTTTACGAGCAGTACTTC. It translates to CASSFPLLLAGVGFGFYEQYF.

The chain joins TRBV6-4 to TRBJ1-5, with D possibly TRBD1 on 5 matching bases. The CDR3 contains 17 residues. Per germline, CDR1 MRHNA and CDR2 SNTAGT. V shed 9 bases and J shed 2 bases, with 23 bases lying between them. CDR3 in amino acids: CARGLRDRRGGNQPQHF. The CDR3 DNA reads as TGTGCCAGGGGGCTCCGGGACCGCCGCGGGGGCAATCAGCCCCAGCATTTT.

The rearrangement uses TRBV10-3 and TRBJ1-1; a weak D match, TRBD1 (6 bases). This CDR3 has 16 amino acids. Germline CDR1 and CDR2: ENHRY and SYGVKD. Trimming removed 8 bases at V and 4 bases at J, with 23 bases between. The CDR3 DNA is TGTGCCATCCGCGAAGGGGGAACAGGGAAGGGCACTGAAGCTTTCTTT. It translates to CAIREGGTGKGTEAFF.

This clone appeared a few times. The CDR3 protein is CASSSSGGGGRYGYTF. In DNA, the CDR3 is TGTGCCAGCAGTTCTTCTGGTGGCGGGGGACGCTATGGCTACACCTTC. The genes are TRBV28 and TRBJ1-2; the D gene is possibly TRBD1 (5 bases). The germline V and J ends were trimmed by 4 bases and 4 bases, with 19 bases remaining between them. The CDR3 is 16 residues long. Germline V gene lookup returns CDR1 MDHEN and CDR2 SYDVKM.

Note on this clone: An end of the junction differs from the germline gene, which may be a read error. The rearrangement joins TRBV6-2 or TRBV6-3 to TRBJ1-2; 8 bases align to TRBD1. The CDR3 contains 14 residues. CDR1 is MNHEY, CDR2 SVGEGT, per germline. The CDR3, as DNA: TGTGCCAGCAGCGGACAGGGAGCTAACTGTGGCTACACCTTC. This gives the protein CASSGQGANCGYTF.

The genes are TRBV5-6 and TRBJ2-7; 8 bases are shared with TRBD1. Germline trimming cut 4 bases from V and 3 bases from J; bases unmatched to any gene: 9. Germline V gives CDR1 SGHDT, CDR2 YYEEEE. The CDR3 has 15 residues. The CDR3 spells CASSPDRGWGYEQYF. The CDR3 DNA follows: TGTGCCAGCAGCCCCGACAGGGGATGGGGCTACGAGCAGTACTTC.